This TCR beta chain was retrieved from a study of shared T cell receptors in the human thymus. Assay used: immunoSEQ multiplex PCR; TCRdb lists only in-frame clones, some missing. Here the sample spans about 660,000 clones, around 89% being singletons. These data were also filed under a second study, of human thymus T cells. That source adds: Related work showed strongly overlapping thymic repertoires across unrelated individuals.

Sequencing input: thymocytes. The receptor was derived from a boy younger than two with a congenital heart defect.

CDR3: CASSLAEGQTYNEQFF. Written as DNA, the CDR3 is TGCGCCAGCAGCTTGGCCGAGGGACAGACATACAATGAGCAGTTCTTC. The chain has TRBV5-1 and TRBJ2-1, with 7 bases matching TRBD1. The junction had 7 bases not matched to a gene; V was cut back by 0 bases and J by 4 bases. The CDR3 has 16 amino acids. The germline V gene encodes CDR1 SGHRS and CDR2 YFSETQ.